The clone carrying this T cell receptor (beta chain) was recorded once. TCRdb's table, derived via immunoSEQ multiplex PCR, lists solely in-frame clones and lacks some. The sample shows 7,000 or so clones, 20% to 30% of them seen only once. Researchers placed roughly 200,000 CFSE-labeled responder cells in culture with roughly 200,000 irradiated, violet-dye-labeled stimulator cells. These data come from a study of graft-versus-host responses after intestinal transplantation. Overall study: Recipients obtained multivisceral, liver-intestinal, or isolated intestinal transplants. Recipients across the board were started on anti-thymocyte globulin induction, then kept on tacrolimus and steroids for around 3 years.

The CDR3 is made up of 15 amino acids. Germline V gene sequence: CDR1 MNHEY, CDR2 SVGAGI. Trimming took off 6 bases at V and 5 bases at J, with 20 bases between the two ends. Study outcomes and limitations: Recipient marrow showed GvH clones, some seen first in ileum or blood.

The V and J genes are TRBV6-5 and TRBJ2-7; possibly TRBD2 for D (6 bases). The sample consisted of alloreactive CD4+ T cells from a mixed lymphocyte reaction culture, taken before intestinal transplant. Subset defined: CFSE-low proliferating T cells sorted from roughly six-day pre-transplant mixed lymphocyte reaction (GvH or HvG direction). The TCR comes from a human patient who received an intestinal transplant. Here the CDR3 reads CASRASAGRKNEQYF. The DNA of the CDR3 is TGTGCCAGCAGGGCCTCCGCGGGAAGGAAAAACGAGCAGTACTTC.